This T cell receptor (beta chain) was found in a study of identical twins. Findings and limits, study-wide: Clonotypes of the beta chain that were abundant in cord blood carried fewer insertions (memory repertoires showed none).

TCRdb itself ran the 5' RACE reads through MiXCR, one entry per CDR3 protein. The table has around 1.7 million distinct CDR3 sequences, about 32% seen once; the top ten hold approximately 0.29%. Germline V gives CDR1 LGHNA, CDR2 YNFKEQ. The CDR3 spans 14 residues. Trimming removed 2 bases from V and 3 bases from J, with 11 bases in between. A word on this clonotype: Its target is unknown.

The sequence came from a newborn girl in good health. The chain uses TRBV4-2 and TRBJ2-7; D gene uncertain. Sequencing was done on a sample of cord blood. CDR3 DNA sequence: TGTGCCAGCAGCCAATATCGAGGCCTCTACGAGCAGTACTTC. Its translation is CASSQYRGLYEQYF.